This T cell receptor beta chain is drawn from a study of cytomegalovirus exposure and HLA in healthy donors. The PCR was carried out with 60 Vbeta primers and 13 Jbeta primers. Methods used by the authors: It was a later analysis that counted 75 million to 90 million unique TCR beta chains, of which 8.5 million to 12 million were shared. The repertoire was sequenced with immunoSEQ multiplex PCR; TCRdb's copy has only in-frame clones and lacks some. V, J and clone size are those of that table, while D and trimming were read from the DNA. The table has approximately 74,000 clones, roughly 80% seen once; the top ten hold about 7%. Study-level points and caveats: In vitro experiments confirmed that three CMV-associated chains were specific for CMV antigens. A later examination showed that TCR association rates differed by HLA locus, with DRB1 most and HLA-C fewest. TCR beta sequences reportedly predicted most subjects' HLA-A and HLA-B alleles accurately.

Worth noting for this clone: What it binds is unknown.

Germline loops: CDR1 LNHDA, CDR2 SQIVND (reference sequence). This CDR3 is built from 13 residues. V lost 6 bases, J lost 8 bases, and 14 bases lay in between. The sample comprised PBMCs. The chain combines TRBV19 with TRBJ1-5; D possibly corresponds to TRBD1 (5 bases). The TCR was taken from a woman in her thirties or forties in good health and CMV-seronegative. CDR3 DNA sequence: TGTGCCAGTAGCACTCAAAAGGGGAAGCCCCAGCATTTT. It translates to CASSTQKGKPQHF.